Below are 17 T cell receptor beta chains sequenced from a single sample in a study of T-cell reconstitution after alpha-beta-depleted transplantation in children. Unique molecular identifiers featured in how the TCRbeta library was prepared. In TCRdb, the PCR reads were re-called with MiXCR into one record per CDR3 protein. The sample lists almost 400,000 distinct CDR3 sequences; around 21% were seen once. The material sequenced was PBMCs from the stem cell graft donor, taken from the stem cell graft. The receptor set was obtained from a human donor who donated a stem cell graft to a child with acute myeloid leukemia.

V and J are TRBV28 and TRBJ2-2; TRBD2 agrees at 12 bases. Trimming removed 6 bases from V and 6 bases from J; junction bases left unmatched: 8. The CDR3 loop spans 16 amino acids. Per germline, CDR1 MDHEN and CDR2 SYDVKM. As DNA, the CDR3 is TGTGCCAGCAGCCCTCTAGCGGGAGGGCCTTCCGGGGAGCTGTTTTTT. It codes for CASSPLAGGPSGELFF.

This chain's CDR3 is CASSLGTVVLIYGYTF. In DNA form, the CDR3 reads TGTGCCAGCAGTTTAGGGACAGTGGTCCTCATCTATGGCTACACCTTC. The chain has TRBV28 and TRBJ1-2; TRBD1 agrees at 7 bases. The germline V gene has CDR1 MDHEN and CDR2 SYDVKM. Losses at the gene ends were 2 bases for V and 4 bases for J; bases not matched to a gene: 10. This CDR3 comprises 16 residues.

This chain uses TRBV7-9 with TRBJ2-7, with 8 bases fitting TRBD1. Trimming cost V 5 bases and J 6 bases; bases outside gene matches: 6. The CDR3 totals 13 residues. Germline CDR1 reads SEHNR; CDR2 reads FQNEAQ (reference sequence). The CDR3 DNA reads as TGTGCCAGCAGCATATCCACAGGGGGCGAGCAGTACTTC. Its protein is CASSISTGGEQYF.

This clonotype has a handful of counts. J is TRBJ1-3 and V is TRBV5-1; maybe TRBD1 (5 bases). Germline V gene lookup returns CDR1 SGHRS and CDR2 YFSETQ. The length of the CDR3 is 17 residues. Trimming shortened V by 1 base and J by 1 base, and 15 bases separated the two germline ends. CDR3 in DNA: TGCGCCAGCAGCTTGAAATCTCCGGGGCCTTCTGGAAACACCATATATTTT. Translating gives CASSLKSPGPSGNTIYF.

The chain couples TRBV29-1 to TRBJ2-1; perhaps TRBD2 as D (5 bases). Trimming took 3 bases from V and 3 from J, leaving 36 bases between them. The CDR3 runs to 22 residues. Germline V gene lookup returns CDR1 SQVTM and CDR2 ANQGSEA. CDR3 protein: CSVDTPGSISELGLLGYNEQFF. The CDR3 DNA follows: TGCAGCGTTGACACACCGGGATCAATCTCCGAACTAGGCCTTTTGGGCTACAATGAGCAGTTCTTC.

This chain joins TRBV21-1 and TRBJ2-1; the D call TRBD1 from the table was never checked on the DNA. TRBV21-1 is tagged as a pseudogene. The length of the CDR3 is 16 residues. CDR3 loop: CASSVRTGGPYNEQFF. The CDR3 nucleotides are TGTGCCAGCAGCGTACGGACAGGGGGACCGTACAATGAGCAGTTCTTC.

A word on this clonotype: A read error may be the cause here, since a much bigger clone is one base away. In this CDR3 the conserved last residue, phenylalanine or tryptophan, is missing, so a read error is likely. The V gene is TRBV20-1, the J gene TRBJ2-7; TRBD2 matches 8 bases. The ends lost 4 bases at V and 4 bases at J; junction bases unmatched: 6. Per the germline V gene, CDR1 is DFQATT and CDR2 is SNEGSKA (reference sequence). The CDR3 covers 13 residues. Written as DNA, the CDR3 is TGCAGTGCTACCCGGGGGGGGCGGTACGAGCAGTACTAC. Encoded protein: CSATRGGRYEQYY.

This chain uses TRBV12-3 or TRBV12-4 with TRBJ2-7, with D possibly TRBD1 on 5 matching bases. The V end was cut by 4 bases, the J end by 4 bases, with 23 bases between. This CDR3 has 17 amino acids. CDR3 amino acids: CASSSAGGPVQGYEQYF. For the CDR3, the DNA is TGTGCCAGCAGTTCGGCTGGCGGACCTGTGCAGGGATACGAGCAGTACTTC.

V gene TRBV5-1 combines with J gene TRBJ2-1, with 7 bases matching TRBD2. The CDR3 is made up of 17 amino acids. From germline, CDR1 is SGHRS and CDR2 YFSETQ. V shed 4 bases, J shed 7 bases, and the junction held 17 bases outside the gene matches. CDR3 sequence reads: CASSIGLGGGVPNEQFF. CDR3 nucleotide sequence: TGCGCCAGCAGCATCGGACTAGGTGGGGGTGTCCCTAATGAGCAGTTCTTC.

The V call is TRBV7-2, the J call TRBJ2-7; D unresolved. Germline-derived CDR1 and CDR2 are SGHTA and FQGNSA. V lost 2 bases, J lost 0 bases, and 17 bases lay in between. The length of the CDR3 is 17 residues. CDR3 region: CASSLFSGPAPSYEQYF. In DNA, the CDR3 is TGTGCCAGCAGCTTATTTTCCGGGCCGGCCCCCTCCTACGAGCAGTACTTC.

The chain has TRBV4-1 and TRBJ2-5; D remains ambiguous. The CDR3 has 15 residues. V was trimmed by 6 bases and J by 3 bases, leaving 17 bases between them. Germline CDR1 is MGHRA and CDR2 is YSYEKL. For the CDR3, the DNA is TGCGCCAGCAGTTTCTTGTTCTTTAGCAAAGAGACCCAGTACTTC. Protein sequence: CASSFLFFSKETQYF.

This clonotype was counted a few times. The J gene is TRBJ2-1, the V gene TRBV12-5; 8 nucleotides match TRBD1. Germline lookup yields CDR1 LGHNT and CDR2 FRNRAP. CDR3 size: 17 residues. Losses at the gene ends were 1 base for V and 3 bases for J; bases not matched to a gene: 8. CDR3 DNA: TGTGCTAGTGGTTTGGGAATCGGGACAGGCAACTACAATGAGCAGTTCTTC. This codes for CASGLGIGTGNYNEQFF.

Only a few counts were recorded for this clonotype. The J gene is TRBJ1-4, the V gene TRBV4-2; D gene uncertain. The CDR3 covers 16 residues. Trimming stripped 1 base from V and 5 bases from J, with 14 bases between. The germline V gene has CDR1 LGHNA and CDR2 YNFKEQ. The CDR3 coding sequence is TGTGCCAGCAGCCAAGGACCGGGAGATCCCAATGAAAAACTGTTTTTT. Residues: CASSQGPGDPNEKLFF.

The V call is TRBV20-1, the J call TRBJ2-3; D gene unclear. From germline, CDR1 is DFQATT and CDR2 SNEGSKA (reference sequence). V gave up 0 bases and J gave up 5 bases, with 15 bases separating them. This CDR3 contains 15 residues. Here the CDR3 DNA reads TGCAGTGCTAGAGAATGGCGCTTGCCAGGAGATACGCAGTATTTT. This sequence encodes CSAREWRLPGDTQYF.

This clonotype has at least ten counts. The gene calls are TRBV20-1 and TRBJ2-2; D unresolved. This CDR3 contains 13 residues. V was pared by 0 bases and J by 7 bases, with 9 bases between. Per germline, CDR1 DFQATT and CDR2 SNEGSKA (reference sequence). CDR3 DNA sequence: TGCAGTGCTAGAGATCTAGAGAACGGGGAGCTGTTTTTT. Protein sequence: CSARDLENGELFF.

V is TRBV18 and J is TRBJ2-1, with a tentative D call TRBD2 (6 bases). This CDR3 has 16 residues. V was cut by 4 bases and J by 5 bases, with 18 bases left in between. The germline V gene has CDR1 KGHSH and CDR2 LQKENI. For the CDR3, the DNA is TGTGCCAGCTCACTGAGGGAGGCCGGGGCGAACAATGAGCAGTTCTTC. The encoded protein is CASSLREAGANNEQFF.

This clonotype turned up a few times. The gene calls are TRBV28 and TRBJ2-5, with D hard to call. Trimming pared 7 bases from V and 3 bases from J, leaving 12 bases between. Germline V CDR1 and CDR2: MDHEN, SYDVKM. This CDR3 is built from 13 residues. The CDR3 is CASMGQIKETQYF. As DNA, the CDR3 is TGTGCCAGCATGGGTCAGATTAAAGAGACCCAGTACTTC.